One and the same sample provided the 2 T cell receptor beta chains below, sequenced in a study of T cells in tumors after PD-1 blockade. Measured with immunoSEQ multiplex PCR; TCRdb has only the in-frame clones, and not every one. The table shows tens of thousands of clones, with more than 70% occurring only once. Here the sequenced sample was PBMCs, taken before anti-PD-1 treatment. The receptors shown here come from a human donor with basal cell carcinoma.

This clone has only one observation. V usage is TRBV30 and J usage is TRBJ1-3; D is undetermined. The CDR3 loop spans 15 amino acids. Deletions cut 2 bases from V and 2 bases from J, with 13 bases between. Germline-derived CDR1 and CDR2 are GTSNPN and SVGIG (reference sequence). This CDR3 is CAWSNGVDPGNTIYF. CDR3 bases: TGTGCCTGGAGTAACGGTGTTGATCCTGGAAACACCATATATTTT.

The chain couples TRBV28 to TRBJ2-1; 8 nucleotides line up with TRBD2. Trimming took 5 bases from V and 7 from J; bases not matched to a gene: 7. Germline CDR1 and CDR2: MDHEN and SYDVKM. The CDR3 has 14 residues. CDR3 amino acids: CASSPGGDLNEQFF. In nucleotides, the CDR3 is TGTGCCAGCAGTCCGGGAGGGGATTTAAATGAGCAGTTCTTC.